A selection of T cell receptor beta chains follows, all from one sample in a study of cytomegalovirus exposure and HLA in healthy donors. Profiling relied on immunoSEQ multiplex PCR, and the TCRdb table lists in-frame clones only, not all of them. Counted here are some 140,000 clones, 65% to 80% occurring once; the ten biggest clones make up just over 8.5%. Sequencing used PBMCs. These receptors all stem from a woman in her forties or fifties in good health and CMV-seropositive. The CDR3 runs from the conserved cysteine through the conserved F or W. D genes are given only for firm matches. A clone size is listed for some rows: how often the clone was seen (once, few, many), or a class if it is expanded.

size | D | J | V | DNA | CDR3
NA | TRBD2 | TRBJ2-7 | TRBV15 | TGTGCCACCAGCCCTAGCGGGGATTACGAGCAGTACTTC | CATSPSGDYEQYF
NA | TRBD1 | TRBJ2-2 | TRBV5-1 | TGCGCCAGCAGCAGAGAGACAGGGGCGCTCACCGGGGAGCTGTTTTTT | CASSRETGALTGELFF
few | TRBD1 | TRBJ2-7 | TRBV30 | TGTGCCTGGAGTCGCCCTAACAGGGGACCCTCCTACGAGCAGTACTTC | CAWSRPNRGPSYEQYF
NA | TRBD1 | TRBJ1-5 | TRBV19 | TGTGCCAGTAGTATGGGGACAGGACCACATCAGCCCCAGCATTTT | CASSMGTGPHQPQHF
NA | TRBD1 | TRBJ1-2 | TRBV5-1 | TGCGCCAGCAGTTTTACCCGGGACAGGAGAAATTATGGCTACACCTTC | CASSFTRDRRNYGYTF
few | TRBD2 | TRBJ2-1 | TRBV5-1 | TGCGCCAGCAGCGTGTCGGGGGGGCCCAATGAGCAGTTCTTC | CASSVSGGPNEQFF
NA | NA | TRBJ1-6 | TRBV12-2 | TGTGCAAGTCGCTTGGGGACGCGGGACCTTAGCTCCTATAATTCACCCCTCCACTTT | CASRLGTRDLSSYNSPLHF
NA | NA | TRBJ2-5 | TRBV4-2 | TGTGCCAGCAGCCAAGGGTCCCTAATAGAGACCCAGTACTTC | CASSQGSLIETQYF
NA | TRBD1 | TRBJ1-4 | TRBV28 | TGTGCCAGCAGTCGACAGGGTCCCAATGAAAAACTGTTTTTT | CASSRQGPNEKLFF
NA | NA | TRBJ1-5 | TRBV5-1 | TGCGCCAGCAGCATAGATGGGCTCGCCTACAATCAGCCCCAGCATTTT | CASSIDGLAYNQPQHF
NA | NA | TRBJ2-1 | TRBV7-2 | TGTGCCAGTCAGGCCCTAAGCTCCTACAATGAGCAGTTCTTC | CASQALSSYNEQFF
NA | NA | TRBJ2-3 | TRBV4-3 | TGCGCCAGCAGCCAAGGGACATTTCGCACAGATACGCAGTATTTT | CASSQGTFRTDTQYF
NA | NA | TRBJ2-2 | TRBV12-5 | TGTGCTAGTGGTTTGTTTCGGGGTCGGGACACCGGGGAGCTGTTTTTT | CASGLFRGRDTGELFF
NA | TRBD2 | TRBJ2-3 | TRBV10-3 | TGTGCCATCAGTGAGTCGAGTGGCGGGGGGAACACAGATACGCAGTATTTT | CAISESSGGGNTDTQYF
NA | NA | TRBJ2-7 | TRBV11-2 | TGTGCCAGCAGCGTAACGGGAGCCACCTACGAGCAGTACTTC | CASSVTGATYEQYF
few | NA | TRBJ1-2 | TRBV6-5 | TGTGCCATCAGACGCGGCTATGGCTACACCTTC | CAIRRGYGYTF
NA | TRBD1 | TRBJ2-7 | TRBV11-2 | TGTGCCAGCAGCTTCGGACAGGGGTACGAGCAGTACTTC | CASSFGQGYEQYF
NA | NA | TRBJ2-5 | TRBV4-3 | TGCGCCAGCAGCCAACGGTTTCTAGGAGGAGAGACCCAGTACTTC | CASSQRFLGGETQYF
NA | TRBD2 | TRBJ2-7 | TRBV27 | TGTGCCAGCAGCCGGAGCCCGGGACTAGAAGACTACGAGCAGTACTTC | CASSRSPGLEDYEQYF
NA | NA | TRBJ1-2 | TRBV6-1 | TGTGCCAGCAGCGAAACAGGGATCTATGGCTACACCTTC | CASSETGIYGYTF
NA | TRBD1 | TRBJ2-2 | TRBV9 | TGTGCCAGCAGCTCCCGACAGGGGGCCGGGGAGCTGTTTTTT | CASSSRQGAGELFF
NA | TRBD1 | TRBJ2-6 | TRBV5-4 | TGTGCCAGCAGCCCGGGACAGTCCATGGCTGGGGCCAACGTCCTGACTTTC | CASSPGQSMAGANVLTF
NA | TRBD1 | TRBJ1-2 | TRBV5-6 | TGTGCCAGCAGCTTGCCTATGGGACAGGGGTGGGATGGCTACACCTTC | CASSLPMGQGWDGYTF
once | NA | TRBJ1-2 | TRBV7-2 | TGTGCCAGCAGCTTAGCCCCAGGGGCCTATGGCTACACCTTC | CASSLAPGAYGYTF
NA | TRBD1 | TRBJ2-7 | TRBV27 | TGTGCCAGCAGTTTCTCATTGGGACAGGGGGCGGGTGAGCAGTACTTC | CASSFSLGQGAGEQYF
few | TRBD1 | TRBJ2-2 | TRBV18 | TGTGCCAGCTCACGGGACAGGGCGACCGGGGAGCTGTTTTTT | CASSRDRATGELFF
NA | TRBD2 | TRBJ2-5 | TRBV7-2 | TGTGCCAGCAGCTTGGGCGGGGGGGCCGCGGAGACCCAGTACTTC | CASSLGGGAAETQYF
NA | TRBD1 | TRBJ2-1 | TRBV23-1 | TGCGCCAGCAGTCAATCCGACGGACAGGGTTCCTACAATGAGCAGTTCTTC | CASSQSDGQGSYNEQFF
NA | NA | TRBJ1-5 | TRBV19 | TGTGCCAGTAGTACCGGGTCCAGTAGCAATCAGCCCCAGCATTTT | CASSTGSSSNQPQHF
NA | NA | TRBJ2-5 | TRBV7-8 | TGTGCCAGCAGCGGGGGGTTTAGGGAGACCCAGTACTTC | CASSGGFRETQYF
NA | NA | TRBJ2-1 | TRBV5-5 | TGTGCCAGCATCCAGGGGTTAAGCTCCTACAATGAGCAGTTCTTC | CASIQGLSSYNEQFF
NA | TRBD1 | TRBJ1-2 | TRBV7-3 | TGTGCCAGCAGCCCAGGGGGGCCCCGGCCATTTGGCTACACCTTC | CASSPGGPRPFGYTF
NA | NA | TRBJ2-7 | TRBV4-3 | TGCGCCAGCAGCCAAGTAGTCTCCGGGGAAAGCTACGAGCAGTACTTC | CASSQVVSGESYEQYF
NA | NA | TRBJ2-7 | TRBV6-5 | TGTGCCAGCAGTCCCGAGCAGGCGCTCTCCTACGAGCAGTACTTC | CASSPEQALSYEQYF
NA | NA | TRBJ2-3 | TRBV5-5 | TGTGCCAGCAGCTTGACCCCCGGGGAATATACGCAGTATTTT | CASSLTPGEYTQYF
NA | TRBD1 | TRBJ1-2 | TRBV15 | TGTGCCACCAGCAGAGGGGGGACAGGGAAAAACTATGGCTACACCTTC | CATSRGGTGKNYGYTF